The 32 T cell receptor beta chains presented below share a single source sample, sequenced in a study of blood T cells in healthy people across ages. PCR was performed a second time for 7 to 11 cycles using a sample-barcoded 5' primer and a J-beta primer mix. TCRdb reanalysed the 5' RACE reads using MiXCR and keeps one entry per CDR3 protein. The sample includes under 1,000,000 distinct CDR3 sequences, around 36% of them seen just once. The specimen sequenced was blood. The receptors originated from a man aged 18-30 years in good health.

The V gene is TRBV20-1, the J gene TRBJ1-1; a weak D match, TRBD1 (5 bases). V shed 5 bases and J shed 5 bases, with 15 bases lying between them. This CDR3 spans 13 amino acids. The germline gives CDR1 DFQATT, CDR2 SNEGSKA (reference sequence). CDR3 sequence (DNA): TGCAGTGCTCCCCTTAGATCAGGGACTGAAGCTTTCTTT. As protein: CSAPLRSGTEAFF.

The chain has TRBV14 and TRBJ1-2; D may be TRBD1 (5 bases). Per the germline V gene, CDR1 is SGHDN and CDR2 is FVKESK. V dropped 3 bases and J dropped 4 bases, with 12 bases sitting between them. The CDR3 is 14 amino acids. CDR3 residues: CASSQDTGTYGYTF. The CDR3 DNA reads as TGTGCCAGCAGCCAGGACACAGGAACCTATGGCTACACCTTC. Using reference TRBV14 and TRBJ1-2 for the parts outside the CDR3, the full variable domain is EAGVTQFPSHSVIEKGQTVTLRCDPISGHDNLYWYRRVMGKEIKFLLHFVKESKQDESGMPNNRFLAERTGGTYSTLKVQPAELEDSGVYFCASSQDTGTYGYTFGSGTRLTVV.

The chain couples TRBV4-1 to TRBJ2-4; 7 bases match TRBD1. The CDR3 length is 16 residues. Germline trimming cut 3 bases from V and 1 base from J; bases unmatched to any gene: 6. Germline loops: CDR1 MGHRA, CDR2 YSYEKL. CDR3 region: CASSHSTGDAKNIQYF. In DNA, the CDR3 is TGCGCCAGCAGCCATTCTACAGGGGACGCCAAAAACATTCAGTACTTC.

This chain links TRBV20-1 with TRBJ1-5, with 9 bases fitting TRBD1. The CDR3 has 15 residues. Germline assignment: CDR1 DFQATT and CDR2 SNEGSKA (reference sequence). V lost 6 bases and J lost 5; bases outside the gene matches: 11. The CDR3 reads CSAPPGQGGHQPQHF. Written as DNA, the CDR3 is TGCAGTGCCCCACCGGGACAGGGAGGACATCAGCCCCAGCATTTT.

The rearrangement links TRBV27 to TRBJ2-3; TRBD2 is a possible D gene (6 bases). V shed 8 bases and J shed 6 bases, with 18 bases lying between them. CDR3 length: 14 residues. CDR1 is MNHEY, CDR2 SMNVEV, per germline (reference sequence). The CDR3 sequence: CASHWGGRSDTQYF. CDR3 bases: TGTGCCAGCCATTGGGGAGGTCGGTCGGATACGCAGTATTTT.

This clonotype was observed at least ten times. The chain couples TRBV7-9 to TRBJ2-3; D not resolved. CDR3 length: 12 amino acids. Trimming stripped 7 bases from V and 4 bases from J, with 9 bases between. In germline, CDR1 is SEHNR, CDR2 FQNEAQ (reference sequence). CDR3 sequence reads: CASTPTSDTQYF. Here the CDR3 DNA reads TGTGCCAGCACCCCTACGTCAGATACGCAGTATTTT.

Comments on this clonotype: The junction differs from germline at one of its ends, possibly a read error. In DNA form, the CDR3 reads TGTGCCAGCAGCTTTAACCCAGGGAGAAATCGGCCCCAGCATTTT. Translated: CASSFNPGRNRPQHF. The J gene is TRBJ1-5, the V gene TRBV7-6; possible D gene TRBD1, 5 bases. The germline CDR1 and CDR2 sequences are SGHVS and FNYEAQ. The CDR3 is 15 amino acids.

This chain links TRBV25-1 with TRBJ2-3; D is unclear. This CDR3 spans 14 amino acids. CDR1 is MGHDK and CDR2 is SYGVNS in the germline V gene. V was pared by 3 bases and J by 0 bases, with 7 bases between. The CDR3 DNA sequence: TGTGCCAGCAGTGATACCAGGAGCACAGATACGCAGTATTTT. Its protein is CASSDTRSTDTQYF.

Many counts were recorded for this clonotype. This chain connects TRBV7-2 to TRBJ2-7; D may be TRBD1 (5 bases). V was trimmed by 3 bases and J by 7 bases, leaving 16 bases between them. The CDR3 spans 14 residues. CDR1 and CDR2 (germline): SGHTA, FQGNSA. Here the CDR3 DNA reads TGTGCCAGCAGCTTTCATACGACAGCCCTTGAGCAGTACTTC. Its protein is CASSFHTTALEQYF.

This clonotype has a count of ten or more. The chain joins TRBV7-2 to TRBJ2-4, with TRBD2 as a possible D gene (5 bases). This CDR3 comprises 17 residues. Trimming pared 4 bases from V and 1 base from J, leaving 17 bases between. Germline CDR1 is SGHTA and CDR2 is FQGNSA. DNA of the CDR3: TGTGCCAGCAGCTCCTCCCCCCCGGGGATCGCCAAAAACATTCAGTACTTC. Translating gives CASSSSPPGIAKNIQYF.

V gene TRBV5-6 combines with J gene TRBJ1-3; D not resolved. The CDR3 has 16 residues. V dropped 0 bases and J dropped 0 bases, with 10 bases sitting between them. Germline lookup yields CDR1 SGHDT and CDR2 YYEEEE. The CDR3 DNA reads TGTGCCAGCAGCTTGGATGGAGGGCTCTCTGGAAACACCATATATTTT. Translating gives CASSLDGGLSGNTIYF.

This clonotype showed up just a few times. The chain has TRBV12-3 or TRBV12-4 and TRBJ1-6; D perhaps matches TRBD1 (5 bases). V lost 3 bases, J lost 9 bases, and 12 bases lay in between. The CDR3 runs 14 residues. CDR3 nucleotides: TGTGCCAGCAGTTTGGGCAGGGATGGTTCACCCCTCCACTTT. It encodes CASSLGRDGSPLHF.

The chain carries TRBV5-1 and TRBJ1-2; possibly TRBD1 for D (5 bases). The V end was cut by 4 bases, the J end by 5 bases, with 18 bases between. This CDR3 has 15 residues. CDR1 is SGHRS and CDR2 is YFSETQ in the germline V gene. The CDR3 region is CASSPESDRAYGYTF. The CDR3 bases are TGCGCCAGCAGCCCGGAATCAGACAGAGCTTATGGCTACACCTTC.

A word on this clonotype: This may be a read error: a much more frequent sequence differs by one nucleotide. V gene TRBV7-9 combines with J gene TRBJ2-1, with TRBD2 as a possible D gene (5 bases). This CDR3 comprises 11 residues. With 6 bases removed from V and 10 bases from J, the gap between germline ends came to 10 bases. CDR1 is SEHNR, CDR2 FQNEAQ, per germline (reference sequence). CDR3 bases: TGTGCCAGCAGACTCCCGGGGGAGCAGTTCTTC. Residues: CASRLPGEQFF.

The CDR3, as DNA: TGTGCCAGCAGCATAGCTGGGACCGGGCGCGATGAGCAGTTCTTC. Translating gives CASSIAGTGRDEQFF. The chain has TRBV9 and TRBJ2-1; D might be TRBD1 or TRBD2, each matching 5 bases. Germline CDR1 reads SGDLS; CDR2 reads YYNGEE. Deletions cut 4 bases from V and 8 bases from J, with 19 bases between. This CDR3 region has 15 residues.

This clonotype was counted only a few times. The CDR3 loop is CARIPWGCISYEQYF. As DNA, the CDR3 is TGTGCCAGGATACCATGGGGGTGTATCTCCTACGAGCAGTACTTC. The J gene is TRBJ2-7, the V gene TRBV21-1; the table gives TRBD1 as D, unverified against the DNA. TRBV21-1 counts as a pseudogene. The CDR3 spans 15 residues.

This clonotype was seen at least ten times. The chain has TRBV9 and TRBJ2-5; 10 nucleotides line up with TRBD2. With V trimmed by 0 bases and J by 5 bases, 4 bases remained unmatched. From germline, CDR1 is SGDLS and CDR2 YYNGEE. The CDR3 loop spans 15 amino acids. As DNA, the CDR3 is TGTGCCAGCAGCGTAGGGGTGACTAGCGGGGAGACCCAGTACTTC. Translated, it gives CASSVGVTSGETQYF.

The DNA of the CDR3 is TGTGCCAGCAGCTTAGGGGTGGAGCAGGAAGGCTACACCTTC. Its translation is CASSLGVEQEGYTF. The chain links TRBV7-9 to TRBJ1-2, with no clear D. The V end lost 1 base, the J end lost 8 bases, and 14 bases lay between the germline ends. Germline assignment: CDR1 SEHNR and CDR2 FQNEAQ (reference sequence). The CDR3 sequence is 14 residues long.

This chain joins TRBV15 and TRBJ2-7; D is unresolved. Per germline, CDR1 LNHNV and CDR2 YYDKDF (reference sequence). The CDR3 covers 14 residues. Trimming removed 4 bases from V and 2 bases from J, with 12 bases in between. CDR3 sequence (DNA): TGTGCCACCAGCACCCCAGGTACCCCCTACGAGCAGTACTTC. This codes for CATSTPGTPYEQYF.

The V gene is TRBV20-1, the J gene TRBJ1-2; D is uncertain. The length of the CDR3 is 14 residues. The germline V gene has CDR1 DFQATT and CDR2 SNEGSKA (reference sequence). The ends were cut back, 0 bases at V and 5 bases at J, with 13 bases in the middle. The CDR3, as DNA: TGCAGTGCTAGAGACGAGACAAACAGTTATGGCTACACCTTC. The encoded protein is CSARDETNSYGYTF.

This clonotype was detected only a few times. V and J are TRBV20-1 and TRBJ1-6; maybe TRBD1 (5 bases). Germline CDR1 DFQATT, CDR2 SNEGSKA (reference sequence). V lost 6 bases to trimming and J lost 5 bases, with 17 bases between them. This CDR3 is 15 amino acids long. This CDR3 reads CSASGSGTNNSPLHF. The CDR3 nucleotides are TGCAGTGCCAGTGGATCAGGGACTAATAATTCACCCCTCCACTTT.

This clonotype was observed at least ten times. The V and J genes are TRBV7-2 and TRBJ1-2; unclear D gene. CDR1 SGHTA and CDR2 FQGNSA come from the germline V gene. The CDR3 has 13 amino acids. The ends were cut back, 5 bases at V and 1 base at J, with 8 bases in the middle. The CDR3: CASSPSLNYGYTF. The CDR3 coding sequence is TGTGCCAGCAGCCCGTCACTTAACTATGGCTACACCTTC.

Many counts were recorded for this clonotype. The CDR3 reads CASSLDPGAIDTQYF. Here the CDR3 DNA reads TGCGCCAGCAGCTTGGACCCGGGGGCGATAGATACGCAGTATTTT. The chain is built from TRBV5-1 and TRBJ2-3; possibly TRBD1 or TRBD2 for D (6 bases each). Germline loops: CDR1 SGHRS, CDR2 YFSETQ. V lost 0 bases to trimming and J lost 5 bases, with 13 bases between them. This CDR3 has 15 amino acids.

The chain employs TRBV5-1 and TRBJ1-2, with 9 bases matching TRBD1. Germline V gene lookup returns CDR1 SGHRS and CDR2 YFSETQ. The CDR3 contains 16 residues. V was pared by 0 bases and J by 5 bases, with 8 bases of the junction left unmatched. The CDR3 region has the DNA TGCGCCAGCAGCTTGGACAGGGGGCCAATAGAGTATGGCTACACCTTC. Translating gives CASSLDRGPIEYGYTF.

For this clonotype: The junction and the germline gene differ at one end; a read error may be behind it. DNA of the CDR3: TGCGTCAGCAGCTACAACAAGGACAGGGCCCCTTCAGATACGCAGTATTTT. Amino acid sequence: CVSSYNKDRAPSDTQYF. This chain uses TRBV5-1 with TRBJ2-3; TRBD1 aligns across 8 bases. Germline V gives CDR1 SGHRS, CDR2 YFSETQ. The CDR3 extends over 17 amino acids.

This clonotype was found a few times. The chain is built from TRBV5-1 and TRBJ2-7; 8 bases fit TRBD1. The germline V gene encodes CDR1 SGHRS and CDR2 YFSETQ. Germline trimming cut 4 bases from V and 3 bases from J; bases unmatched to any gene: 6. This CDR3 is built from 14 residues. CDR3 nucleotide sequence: TGCGCCAGCAGCGTCCGGGACAGGCTCTACGAGCAGTACTTC. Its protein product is CASSVRDRLYEQYF.

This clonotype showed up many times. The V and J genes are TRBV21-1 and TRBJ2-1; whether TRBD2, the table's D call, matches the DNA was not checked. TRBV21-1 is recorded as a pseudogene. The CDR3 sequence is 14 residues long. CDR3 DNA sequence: TGTGCCAGCAGCAAGACTAGCGGGTCGGGTGAGCAGTTCTTC. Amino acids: CASSKTSGSGEQFF.

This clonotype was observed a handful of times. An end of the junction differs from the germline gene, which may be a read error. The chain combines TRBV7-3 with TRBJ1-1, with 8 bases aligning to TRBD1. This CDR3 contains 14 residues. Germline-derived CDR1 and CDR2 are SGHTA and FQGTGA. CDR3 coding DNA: TGTGCCAGCAGCCTAACAGGGGGTAAGACTGAAGCTTTCTTT. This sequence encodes CASSLTGGKTEAFF.

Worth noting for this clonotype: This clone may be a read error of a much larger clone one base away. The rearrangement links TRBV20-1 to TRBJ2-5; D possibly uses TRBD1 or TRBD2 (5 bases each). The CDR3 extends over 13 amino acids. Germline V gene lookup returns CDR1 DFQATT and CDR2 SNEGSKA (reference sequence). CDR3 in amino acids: CREAREVQETQYF. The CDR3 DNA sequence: TGCAGGGAGGCCAGGGAAGTCCAAGAGACCCAGTACTTC.

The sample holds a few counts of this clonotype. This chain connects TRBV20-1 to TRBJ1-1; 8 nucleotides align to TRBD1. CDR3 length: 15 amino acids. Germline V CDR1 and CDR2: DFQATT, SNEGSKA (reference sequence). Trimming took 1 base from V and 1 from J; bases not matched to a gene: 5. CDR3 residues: CSARVIQGGNTEAFF. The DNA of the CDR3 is TGCAGTGCTAGAGTGATACAGGGGGGGAACACTGAAGCTTTCTTT.

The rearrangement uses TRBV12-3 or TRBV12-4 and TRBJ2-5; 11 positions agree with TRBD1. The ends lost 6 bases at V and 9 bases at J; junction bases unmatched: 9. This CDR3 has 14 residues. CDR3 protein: CASSPPPGQGAQYF. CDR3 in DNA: TGTGCCAGCAGCCCTCCGCCGGGACAGGGGGCCCAGTACTTC.

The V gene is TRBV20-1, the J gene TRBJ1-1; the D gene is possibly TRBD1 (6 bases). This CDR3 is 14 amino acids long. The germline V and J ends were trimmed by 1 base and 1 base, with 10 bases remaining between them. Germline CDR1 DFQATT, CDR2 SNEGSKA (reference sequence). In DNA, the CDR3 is TGCAGTGCTAGAGGACAGGAACCGAACACTGAAGCTTTCTTT. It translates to CSARGQEPNTEAFF.